This T cell receptor (beta chain) was recovered during a study of CD8+ T cells in alopecia areata. Study details: Among treated patients, oral tofacitinib was administered at 5 to 10 mg twice daily. Whole-study findings and limits: Persistence of many expanded lesional clones was seen in scalp and blood during tofacitinib.

This clone was seen only a few times. What it recognizes is unknown. Investigators isolated RNA and reverse transcribed it into cDNA to act as the sequencing template. Profiled with immunoSEQ multiplex PCR; TCRdb holds only in-frame clones, not every one. The table lists 250,000 to 300,000 clones, 58% of them singletons, with around 1.7% in the top ten. Per germline, CDR1 SGHRS and CDR2 YFSETQ. Between the trimmed V and J ends, which lost 1 base and 2 bases, there was a span of 11 bases. The CDR3 totals 15 residues. The sample's treatment: oral pan-JAK inhibitor, 5-10 mg twice daily. The study team obtained lesional scalp punch biopsies and peripheral blood from alopecia areata patients. Separation by sorting yielded CD4+ and CD8+ T cells from PBMCs.

This clonotype originated in a human donor with alopecia areata. This specimen was CD4+ T cells sorted from blood, taken at week 24, from a patient treated with tofacitinib. This rearrangement joins TRBV5-1 to TRBJ2-3; D possibly uses TRBD1 or TRBD2 (5 bases each). CDR3 nucleotide sequence: TGCGCCAGCAGCTTGTGGGGGTCCCCCACAGATACGCAGTATTTT. Translated, it gives CASSLWGSPTDTQYF.